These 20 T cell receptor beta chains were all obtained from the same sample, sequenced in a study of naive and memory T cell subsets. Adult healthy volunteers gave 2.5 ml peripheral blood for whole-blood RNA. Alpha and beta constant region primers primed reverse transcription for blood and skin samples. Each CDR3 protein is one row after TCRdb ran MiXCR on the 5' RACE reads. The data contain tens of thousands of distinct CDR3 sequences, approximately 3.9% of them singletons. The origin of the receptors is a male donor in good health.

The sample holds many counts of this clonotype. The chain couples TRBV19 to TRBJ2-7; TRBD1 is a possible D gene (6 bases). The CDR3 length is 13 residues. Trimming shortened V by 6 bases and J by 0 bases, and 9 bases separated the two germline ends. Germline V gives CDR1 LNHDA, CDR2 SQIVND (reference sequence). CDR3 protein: CASSSGVSYEQYF. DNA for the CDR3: TGTGCCAGTAGCTCAGGGGTCTCCTACGAGCAGTACTTC.

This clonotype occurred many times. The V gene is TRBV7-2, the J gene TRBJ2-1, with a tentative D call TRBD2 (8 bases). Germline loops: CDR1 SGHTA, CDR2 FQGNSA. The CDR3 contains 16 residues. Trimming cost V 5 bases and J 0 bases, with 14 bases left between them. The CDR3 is CASSAGGQRSYNEQFF. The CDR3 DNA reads TGTGCCAGCAGCGCGGGGGGACAGCGCTCCTACAATGAGCAGTTCTTC.

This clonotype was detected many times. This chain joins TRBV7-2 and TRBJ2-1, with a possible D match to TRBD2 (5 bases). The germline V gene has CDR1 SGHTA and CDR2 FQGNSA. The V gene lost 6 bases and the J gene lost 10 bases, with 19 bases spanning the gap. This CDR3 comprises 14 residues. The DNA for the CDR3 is TGTGCCAGCAGGAAAGGACTGGGTCTGGGGGAGCAGTTCTTC. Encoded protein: CASRKGLGLGEQFF.

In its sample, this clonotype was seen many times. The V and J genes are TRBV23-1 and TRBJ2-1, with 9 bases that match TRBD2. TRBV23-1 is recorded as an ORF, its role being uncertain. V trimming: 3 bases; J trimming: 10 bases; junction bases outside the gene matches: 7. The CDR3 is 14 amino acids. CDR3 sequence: CASSHQPLAGEQFF. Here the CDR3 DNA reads TGCGCCAGCAGTCACCAGCCTCTAGCGGGAGAGCAGTTCTTC.

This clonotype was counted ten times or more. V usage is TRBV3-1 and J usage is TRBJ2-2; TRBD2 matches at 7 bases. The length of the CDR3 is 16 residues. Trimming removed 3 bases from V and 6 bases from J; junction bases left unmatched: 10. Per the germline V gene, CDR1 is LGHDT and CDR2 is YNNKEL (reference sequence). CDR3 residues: CASSQRGAGSAGELFF. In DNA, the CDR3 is TGTGCCAGCAGCCAGAGGGGAGCGGGATCGGCCGGGGAGCTGTTTTTT. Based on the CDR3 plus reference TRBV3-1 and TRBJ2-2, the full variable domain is DTAVSQTPKYLVTQMGNDKSIKCEQNLGHDTMYWYKQDSKKFLKIMFSYNNKELIINETVPNRFSPKSPDKAHLNLHINSLELGDSAVYFCASSQRGAGSAGELFFGEGSRLTVL.

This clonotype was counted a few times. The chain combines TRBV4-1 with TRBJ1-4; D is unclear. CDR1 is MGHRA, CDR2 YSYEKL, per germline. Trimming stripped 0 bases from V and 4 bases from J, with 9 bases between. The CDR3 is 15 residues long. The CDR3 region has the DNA TGCGCCAGCAGCCAAGATGTATCGATTAATGAAAAACTGTTTTTT. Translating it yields CASSQDVSINEKLFF.

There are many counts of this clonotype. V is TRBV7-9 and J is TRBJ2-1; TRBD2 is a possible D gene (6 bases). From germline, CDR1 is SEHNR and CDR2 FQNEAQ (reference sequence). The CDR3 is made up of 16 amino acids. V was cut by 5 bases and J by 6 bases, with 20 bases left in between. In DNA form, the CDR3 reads TGTGCCAGCAGCCCTCGACGGGAGCTTGTTATCAATGAGCAGTTCTTC. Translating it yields CASSPRRELVINEQFF. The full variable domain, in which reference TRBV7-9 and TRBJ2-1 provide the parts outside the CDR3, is DTGVSQNPRHKITKRGQNVTFRCDPISEHNRLYWYRQTLGQGPEFLTYFQNEAQLEKSRLLSDRFSAERPKGSFSTLEIQRTEQGDSAMYLCASSPRRELVINEQFFGPGTRLTVL.

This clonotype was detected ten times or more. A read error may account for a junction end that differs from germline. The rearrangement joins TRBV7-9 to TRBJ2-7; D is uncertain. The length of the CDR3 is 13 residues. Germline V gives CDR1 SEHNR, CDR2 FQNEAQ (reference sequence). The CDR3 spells CASSPEEIFLPDF. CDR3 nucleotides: TGTGCCAGCAGCCCAGAGGAGATCTTTCTCCCAGACTTC.

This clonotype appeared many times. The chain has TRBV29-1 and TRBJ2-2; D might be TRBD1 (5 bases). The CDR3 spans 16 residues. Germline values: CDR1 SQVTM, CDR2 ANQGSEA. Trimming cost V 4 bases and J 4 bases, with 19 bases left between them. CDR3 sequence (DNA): TGCAGCGTTGGGTGGCAGGGTTATTCTACCACCGGGGAGCTGTTTTTT. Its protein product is CSVGWQGYSTTGELFF.

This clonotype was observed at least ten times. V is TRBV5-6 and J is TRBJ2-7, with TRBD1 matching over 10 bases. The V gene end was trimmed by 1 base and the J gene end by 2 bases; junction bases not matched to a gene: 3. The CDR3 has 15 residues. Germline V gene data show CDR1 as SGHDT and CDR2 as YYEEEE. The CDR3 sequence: CASSLIGTGAYEQYF. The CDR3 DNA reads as TGTGCCAGCAGCTTGATCGGGACAGGGGCCTACGAGCAGTACTTC. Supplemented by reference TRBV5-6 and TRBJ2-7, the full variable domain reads DAGVTQSPTHLIKTRGQQVTLRCSPKSGHDTVSWYQQALGQGPQFIFQYYEEEERQRGNFPDRFSGHQFPNYSSELNVNALLLGDSALYLCASSLIGTGAYEQYFGPGTRLTVT.

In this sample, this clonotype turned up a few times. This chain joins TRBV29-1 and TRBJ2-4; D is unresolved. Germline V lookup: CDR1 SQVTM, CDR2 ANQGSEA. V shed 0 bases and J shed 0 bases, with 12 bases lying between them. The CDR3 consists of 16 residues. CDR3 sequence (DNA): TGCAGCGTTGAAGAGGGGTCAATCCTAGCCAAAAACATTCAGTACTTC. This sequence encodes CSVEEGSILAKNIQYF.

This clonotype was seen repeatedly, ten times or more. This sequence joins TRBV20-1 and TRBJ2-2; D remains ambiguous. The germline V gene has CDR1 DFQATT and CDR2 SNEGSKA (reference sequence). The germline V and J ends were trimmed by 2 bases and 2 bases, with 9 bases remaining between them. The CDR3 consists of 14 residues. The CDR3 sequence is CSARRWGNTGELFF. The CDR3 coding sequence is TGCAGTGCTAGACGCTGGGGAAACACCGGGGAGCTGTTTTTT.

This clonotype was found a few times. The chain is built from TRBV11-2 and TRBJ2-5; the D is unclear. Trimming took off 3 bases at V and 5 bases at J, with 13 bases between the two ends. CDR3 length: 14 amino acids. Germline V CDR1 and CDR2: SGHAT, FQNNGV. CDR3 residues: CASSFGLARETQYF. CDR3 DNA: TGTGCCAGCAGCTTTGGTCTGGCACGGGAGACCCAGTACTTC.

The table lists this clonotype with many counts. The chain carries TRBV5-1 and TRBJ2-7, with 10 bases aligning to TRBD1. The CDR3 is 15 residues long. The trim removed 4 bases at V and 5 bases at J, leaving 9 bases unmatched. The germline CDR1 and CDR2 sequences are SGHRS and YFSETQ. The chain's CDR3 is CASSPTGQGIHEQYF. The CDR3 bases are TGCGCCAGCAGCCCTACGGGACAGGGGATCCACGAGCAGTACTTC.

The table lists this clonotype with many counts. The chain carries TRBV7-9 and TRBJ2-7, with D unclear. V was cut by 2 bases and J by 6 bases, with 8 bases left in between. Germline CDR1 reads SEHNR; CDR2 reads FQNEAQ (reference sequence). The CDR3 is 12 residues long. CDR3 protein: CASSLWGVEQYF. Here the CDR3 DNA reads TGTGCCAGCAGCTTATGGGGTGTCGAGCAGTACTTC.

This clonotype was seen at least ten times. CDR3 nucleotides: TGTTCACATGCCTACAATGAGCAGTTCTTC. Its protein product is CSHAYNEQFF. The chain has TRBV14 and TRBJ2-1; no reliable D call. CDR3 size: 10 residues. In germline, CDR1 is SGHDN, CDR2 FVKESK.

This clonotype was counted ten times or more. The CDR3 region is CASNGLAETQYF. The CDR3, as DNA: TGTGCCAGCAACGGACTAGCAGAGACCCAGTACTTC. V usage is TRBV2 and J usage is TRBJ2-5, with 8 bases fitting TRBD2. V was clipped by 7 bases and J by 4 bases; unmatched bases: 2. Germline V gene sequence: CDR1 SNHLY, CDR2 FYNNEI. The CDR3 length is 12 residues. The variable domain in full, completed from reference TRBV2 and TRBJ2-5, reads EPEVTQTPSHQVTQMGQEVILRCVPISNHLYFYWYRQILGQKVEFLVSFYNNEISEKSEIFDDQFSVERPDGSNFTLKIRSTKLEDSAMYFCASNGLAETQYFGPGTRLLVL.

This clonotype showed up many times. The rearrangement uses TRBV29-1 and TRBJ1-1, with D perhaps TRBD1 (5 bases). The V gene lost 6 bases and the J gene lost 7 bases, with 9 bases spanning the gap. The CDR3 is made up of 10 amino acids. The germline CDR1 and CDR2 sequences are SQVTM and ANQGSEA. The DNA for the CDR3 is TGCAGCGTCCGGGGCTTTGAAGCTTTCTTT. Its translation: CSVRGFEAFF.

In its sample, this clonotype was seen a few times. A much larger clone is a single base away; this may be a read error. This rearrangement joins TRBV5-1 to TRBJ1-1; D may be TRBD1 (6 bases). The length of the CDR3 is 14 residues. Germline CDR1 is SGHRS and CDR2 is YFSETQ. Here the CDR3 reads CAGSLAGRGTEAFF. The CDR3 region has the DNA TGCGCCGGCAGCTTGGCCGGGAGGGGGACTGAAGCTTTCTTT.

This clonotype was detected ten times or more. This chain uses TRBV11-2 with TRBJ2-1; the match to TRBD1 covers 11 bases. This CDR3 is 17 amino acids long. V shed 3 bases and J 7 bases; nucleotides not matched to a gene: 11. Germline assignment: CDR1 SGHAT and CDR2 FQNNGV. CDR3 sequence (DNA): TGTGCCAGCAGCTTGCTTTTGGGACAGGGGGAAAGGAATGAGCAGTTCTTC. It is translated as CASSLLLGQGERNEQFF.